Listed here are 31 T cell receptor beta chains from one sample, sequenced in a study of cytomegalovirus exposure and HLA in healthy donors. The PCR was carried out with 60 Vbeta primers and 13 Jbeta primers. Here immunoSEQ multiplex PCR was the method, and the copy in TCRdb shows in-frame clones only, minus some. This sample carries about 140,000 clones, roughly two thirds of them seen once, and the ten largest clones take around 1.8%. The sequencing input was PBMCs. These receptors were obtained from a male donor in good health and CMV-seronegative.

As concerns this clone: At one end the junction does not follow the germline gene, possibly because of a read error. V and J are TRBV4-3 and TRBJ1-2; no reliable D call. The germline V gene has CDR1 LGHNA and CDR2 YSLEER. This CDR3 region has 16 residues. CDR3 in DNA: TGCGCCAGCAGCCGAGATAAGACGTCCGCTAACTATGGCTACCCCTTC. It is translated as CASSRDKTSANYGYPF.

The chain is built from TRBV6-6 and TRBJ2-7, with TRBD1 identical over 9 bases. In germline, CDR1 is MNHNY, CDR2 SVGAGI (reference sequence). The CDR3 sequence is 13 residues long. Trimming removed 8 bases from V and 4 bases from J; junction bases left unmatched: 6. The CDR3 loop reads CASAPGQGYEQYF. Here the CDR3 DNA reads TGTGCCAGCGCTCCGGGACAGGGTTACGAGCAGTACTTC.

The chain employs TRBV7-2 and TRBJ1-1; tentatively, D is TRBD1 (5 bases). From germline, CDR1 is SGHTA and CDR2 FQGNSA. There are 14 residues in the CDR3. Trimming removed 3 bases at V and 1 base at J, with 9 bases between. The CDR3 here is CASSFQGGNTEAFF. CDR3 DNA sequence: TGTGCCAGCAGCTTTCAGGGCGGGAACACTGAAGCTTTCTTT.

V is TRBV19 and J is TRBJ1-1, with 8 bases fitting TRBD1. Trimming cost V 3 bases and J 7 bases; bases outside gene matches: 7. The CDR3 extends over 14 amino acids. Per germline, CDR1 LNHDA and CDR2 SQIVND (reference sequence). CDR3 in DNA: TGTGCCAGTAGTATGAGGACAGGGCCCATTGAAGCTTTCTTT. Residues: CASSMRTGPIEAFF.

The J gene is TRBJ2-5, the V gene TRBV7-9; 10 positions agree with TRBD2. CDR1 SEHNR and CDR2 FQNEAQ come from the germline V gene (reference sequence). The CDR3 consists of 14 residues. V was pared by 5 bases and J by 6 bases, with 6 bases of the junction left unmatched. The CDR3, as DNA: TGTGCCAGCAGCCCCGGGACTAGCGTGCAGACCCAGTACTTC. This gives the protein CASSPGTSVQTQYF.

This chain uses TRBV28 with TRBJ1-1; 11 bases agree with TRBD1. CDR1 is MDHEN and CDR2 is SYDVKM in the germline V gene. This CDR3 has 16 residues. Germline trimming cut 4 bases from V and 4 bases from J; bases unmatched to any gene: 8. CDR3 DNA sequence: TGTGCCAGCAGTTCGGGACAGGGGGGTTGGGGCACTGAAGCTTTCTTT. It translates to CASSSGQGGWGTEAFF.

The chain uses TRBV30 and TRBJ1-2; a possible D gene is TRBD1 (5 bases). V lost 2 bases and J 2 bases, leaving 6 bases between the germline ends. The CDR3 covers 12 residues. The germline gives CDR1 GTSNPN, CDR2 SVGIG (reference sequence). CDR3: CAWSPGNYGYTF. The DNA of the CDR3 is TGTGCCTGGAGTCCAGGGAACTATGGCTACACCTTC.

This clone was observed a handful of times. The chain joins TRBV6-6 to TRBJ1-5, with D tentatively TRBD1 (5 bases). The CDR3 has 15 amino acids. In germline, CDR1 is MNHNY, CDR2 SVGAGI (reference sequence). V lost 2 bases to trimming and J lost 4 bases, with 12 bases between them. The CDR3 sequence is CASSYPDSFNQPQHF. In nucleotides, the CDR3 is TGTGCCAGCAGTTACCCTGACAGCTTTAATCAGCCCCAGCATTTT.

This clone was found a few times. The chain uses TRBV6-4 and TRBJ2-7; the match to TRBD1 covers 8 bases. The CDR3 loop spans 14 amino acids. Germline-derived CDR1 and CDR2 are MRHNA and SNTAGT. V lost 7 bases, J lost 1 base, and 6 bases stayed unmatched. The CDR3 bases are TGTGCCAGCACCACTCGGACAGGGTCCTACGAGCAGTACTTC. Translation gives CASTTRTGSYEQYF.

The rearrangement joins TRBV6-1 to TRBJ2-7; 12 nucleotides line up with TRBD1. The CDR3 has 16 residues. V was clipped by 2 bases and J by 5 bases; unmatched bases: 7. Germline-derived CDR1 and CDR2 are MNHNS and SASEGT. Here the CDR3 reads CASSEQVGQGADEQYF. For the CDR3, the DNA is TGTGCCAGCAGTGAACAAGTGGGACAGGGGGCCGACGAGCAGTACTTC.

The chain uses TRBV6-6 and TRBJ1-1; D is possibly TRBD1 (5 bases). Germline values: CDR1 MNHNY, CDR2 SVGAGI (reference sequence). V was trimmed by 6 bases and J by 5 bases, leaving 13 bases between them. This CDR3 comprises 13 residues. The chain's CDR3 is CASSPRGGTEAFF. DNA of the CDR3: TGTGCCAGCAGCCCTCGGGGGGGGACTGAAGCTTTCTTT.

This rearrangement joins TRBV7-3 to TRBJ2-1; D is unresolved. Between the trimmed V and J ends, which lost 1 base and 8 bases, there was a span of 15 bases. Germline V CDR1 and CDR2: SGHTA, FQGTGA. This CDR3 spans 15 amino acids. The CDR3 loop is CASSLRTSFLHEQFF. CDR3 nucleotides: TGTGCCAGCAGCTTAAGAACTTCGTTCTTACATGAGCAGTTCTTC.

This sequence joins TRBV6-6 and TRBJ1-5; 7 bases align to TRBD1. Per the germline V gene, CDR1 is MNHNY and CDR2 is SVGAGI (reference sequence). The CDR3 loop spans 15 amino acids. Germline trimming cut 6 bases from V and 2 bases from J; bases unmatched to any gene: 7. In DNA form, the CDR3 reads TGTGCCAGCAGATCGAGGGGGCCTGGCAATCAGCCCCAGCATTTT. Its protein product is CASRSRGPGNQPQHF.

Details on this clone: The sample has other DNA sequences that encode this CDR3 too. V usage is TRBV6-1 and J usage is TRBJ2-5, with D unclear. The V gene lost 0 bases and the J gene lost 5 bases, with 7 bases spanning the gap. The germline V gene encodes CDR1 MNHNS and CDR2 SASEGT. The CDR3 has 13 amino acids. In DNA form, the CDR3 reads TGTGCCAGCAGTGAAGCGTACGGGGAGACCCAGTACTTC. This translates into CASSEAYGETQYF.

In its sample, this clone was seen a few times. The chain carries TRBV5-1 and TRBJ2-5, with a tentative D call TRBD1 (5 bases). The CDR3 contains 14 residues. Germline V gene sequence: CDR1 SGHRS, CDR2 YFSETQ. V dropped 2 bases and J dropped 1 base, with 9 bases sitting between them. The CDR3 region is CASSFQGIQETQYF. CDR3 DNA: TGCGCCAGCAGCTTTCAGGGAATCCAAGAGACCCAGTACTTC.

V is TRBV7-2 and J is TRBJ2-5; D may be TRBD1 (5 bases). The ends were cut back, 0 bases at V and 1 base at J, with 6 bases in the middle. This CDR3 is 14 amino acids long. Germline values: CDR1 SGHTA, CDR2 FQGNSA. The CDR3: CASSLAQAQETQYF. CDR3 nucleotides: TGTGCCAGCAGCTTAGCACAGGCCCAAGAGACCCAGTACTTC.

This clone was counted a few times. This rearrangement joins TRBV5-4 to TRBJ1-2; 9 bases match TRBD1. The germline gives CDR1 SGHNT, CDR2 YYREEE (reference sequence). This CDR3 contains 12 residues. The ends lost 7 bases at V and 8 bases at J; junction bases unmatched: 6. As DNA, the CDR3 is TGTGCCAGCTGTCGGACAGGGGAAGGCTACACCTTC. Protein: CASCRTGEGYTF.

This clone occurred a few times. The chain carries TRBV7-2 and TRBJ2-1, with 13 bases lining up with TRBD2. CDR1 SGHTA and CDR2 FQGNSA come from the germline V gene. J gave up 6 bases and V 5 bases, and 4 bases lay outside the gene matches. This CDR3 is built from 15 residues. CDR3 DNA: TGTGCCAGCAGCCTACGGACTAGCGGGGGCAATGAGCAGTTCTTC. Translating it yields CASSLRTSGGNEQFF. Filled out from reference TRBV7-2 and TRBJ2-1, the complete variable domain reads GAGVSQSPSNKVTEKGKDVELRCDPISGHTALYWYRQSLGQGLEFLIYFQGNSAPDKSGLPSDRFSAERTGGSVSTLTIQRTQQEDSAVYLCASSLRTSGGNEQFFGPGTRLTVL.

Here the CDR3 reads CASSERGTGMRSYGYTF. The CDR3 nucleotides read TGTGCCAGCAGTGAAAGAGGGACAGGGATGCGTAGCTATGGCTACACCTTC. The gene calls are TRBV6-1 and TRBJ1-2; TRBD1 matches 9 bases. Germline V CDR1 and CDR2: MNHNS, SASEGT. Trimming removed 2 bases from V and 4 bases from J; junction bases left unmatched: 11. This CDR3 comprises 17 residues.

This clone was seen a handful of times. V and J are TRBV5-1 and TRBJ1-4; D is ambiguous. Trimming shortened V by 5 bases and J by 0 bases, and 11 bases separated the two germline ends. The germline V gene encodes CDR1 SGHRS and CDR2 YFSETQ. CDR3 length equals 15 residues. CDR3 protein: CASRTQASTNEKLFF. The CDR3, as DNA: TGCGCCAGCAGAACCCAGGCCTCAACTAATGAAAAACTGTTTTTT.

The DNA of the CDR3 is TGCGCCAGCAGCTGGGGACAGGGAACCTACGAGCAGTACTTC. Protein sequence: CASSWGQGTYEQYF. The chain links TRBV5-1 to TRBJ2-7, with TRBD1 identical over 9 bases. The V gene end was trimmed by 3 bases and the J gene end by 2 bases; junction bases not matched to a gene: 3. The germline CDR1 and CDR2 sequences are SGHRS and YFSETQ. The CDR3 runs to 14 residues. Based on the CDR3 plus reference TRBV5-1 and TRBJ2-7, the full variable domain is KAGVTQTPRYLIKTRGQQVTLSCSPISGHRSVSWYQQTPGQGLQFLFEYFSETQRNKGNFPGRFSGRQFSNSRSEMNVSTLELGDSALYLCASSWGQGTYEQYFGPGTRLTVT.

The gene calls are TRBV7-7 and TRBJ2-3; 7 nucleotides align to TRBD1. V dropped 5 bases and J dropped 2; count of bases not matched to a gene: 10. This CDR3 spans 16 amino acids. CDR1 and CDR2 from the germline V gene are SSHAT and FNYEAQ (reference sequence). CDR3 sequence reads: CASSPVWDSSTDTQYF. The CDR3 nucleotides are TGTGCCAGCAGCCCAGTATGGGACAGTTCCACAGATACGCAGTATTTT.

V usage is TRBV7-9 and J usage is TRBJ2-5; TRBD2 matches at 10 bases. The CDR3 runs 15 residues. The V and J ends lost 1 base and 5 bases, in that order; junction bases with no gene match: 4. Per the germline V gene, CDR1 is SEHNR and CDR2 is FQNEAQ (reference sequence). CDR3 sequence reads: CASSLVPAGGETQYF. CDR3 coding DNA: TGTGCCAGCAGCTTAGTCCCAGCGGGGGGGGAGACCCAGTACTTC. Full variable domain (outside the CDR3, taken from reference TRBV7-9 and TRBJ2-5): DTGVSQNPRHKITKRGQNVTFRCDPISEHNRLYWYRQTLGQGPEFLTYFQNEAQLEKSRLLSDRFSAERPKGSFSTLEIQRTEQGDSAMYLCASSLVPAGGETQYFGPGTRLLVL.

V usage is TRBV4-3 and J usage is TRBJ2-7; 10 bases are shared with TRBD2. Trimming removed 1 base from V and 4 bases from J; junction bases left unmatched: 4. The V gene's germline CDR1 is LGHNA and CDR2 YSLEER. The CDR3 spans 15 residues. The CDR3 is CASSQAAGGRYEQYF. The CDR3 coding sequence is TGCGCCAGCAGCCAAGCAGCGGGGGGGCGTTACGAGCAGTACTTC.

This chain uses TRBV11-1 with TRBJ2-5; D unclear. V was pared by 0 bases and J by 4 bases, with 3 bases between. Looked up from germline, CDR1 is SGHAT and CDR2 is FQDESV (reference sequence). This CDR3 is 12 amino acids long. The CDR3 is CASSLAAETQYF. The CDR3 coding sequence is TGTGCCAGCAGCTTAGCGGCAGAGACCCAGTACTTC.

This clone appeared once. The CDR3, as DNA: TGTGCCAGCAGCCCCTGGACAGGGGGATATACGCAGTATTTT. As protein: CASSPWTGGYTQYF. This chain links TRBV6-5 with TRBJ2-3; 10 bases are a match to TRBD1. Germline V gene lookup returns CDR1 MNHEY and CDR2 SVGAGI. The CDR3 runs 14 residues. Trimming at V came to 6 bases and at J to 7 bases, leaving 7 bases not matched to a gene.

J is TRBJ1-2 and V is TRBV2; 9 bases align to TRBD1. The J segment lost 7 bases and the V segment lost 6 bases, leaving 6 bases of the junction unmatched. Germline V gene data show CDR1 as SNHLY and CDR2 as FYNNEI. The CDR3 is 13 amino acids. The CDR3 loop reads CASREQGAGGYTF. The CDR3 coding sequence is TGTGCCAGCAGGGAACAGGGGGCGGGTGGCTACACCTTC. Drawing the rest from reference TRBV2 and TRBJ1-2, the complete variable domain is EPEVTQTPSHQVTQMGQEVILRCVPISNHLYFYWYRQILGQKVEFLVSFYNNEISEKSEIFDDQFSVERPDGSNFTLKIRSTKLEDSAMYFCASREQGAGGYTFGSGTRLTVV.

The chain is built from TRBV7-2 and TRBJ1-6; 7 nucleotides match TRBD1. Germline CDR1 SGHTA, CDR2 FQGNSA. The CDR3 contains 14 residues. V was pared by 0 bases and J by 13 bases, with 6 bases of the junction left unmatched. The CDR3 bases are TGTGCCAGCAGCTTAGCAGGGGGCGCCTGGCCCCTCCACTTT. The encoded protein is CASSLAGGAWPLHF.

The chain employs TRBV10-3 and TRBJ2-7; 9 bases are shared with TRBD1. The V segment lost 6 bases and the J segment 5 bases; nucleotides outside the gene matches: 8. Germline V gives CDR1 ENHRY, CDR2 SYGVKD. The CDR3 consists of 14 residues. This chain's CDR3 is CAIRPTTGGNEQYF. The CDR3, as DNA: TGTGCCATCAGACCAACGACAGGGGGGAACGAGCAGTACTTC.

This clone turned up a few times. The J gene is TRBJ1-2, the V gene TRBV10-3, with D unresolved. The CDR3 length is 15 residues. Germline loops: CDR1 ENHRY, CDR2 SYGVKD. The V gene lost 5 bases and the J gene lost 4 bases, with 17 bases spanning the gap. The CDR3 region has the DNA TGTGCCATCAGTTCGGGTGTCACCACTCCCTATGGCTACACCTTC. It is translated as CAISSGVTTPYGYTF.

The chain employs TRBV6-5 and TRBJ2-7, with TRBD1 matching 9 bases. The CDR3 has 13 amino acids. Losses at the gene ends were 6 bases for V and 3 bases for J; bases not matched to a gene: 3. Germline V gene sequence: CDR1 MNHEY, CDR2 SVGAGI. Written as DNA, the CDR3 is TGTGCCAGCAGGAGACAGGGGGGCTACGAGCAGTACTTC. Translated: CASRRQGGYEQYF.